These T cell receptor beta chains were read from a single sample in a study of blood T cell repertoires in COVID-19. TCRdb's table, derived via immunoSEQ multiplex PCR, lists solely in-frame clones and lacks some. The sample includes 130,000 to 150,000 clones, around four fifths of them seen just once. The specimen sequenced was peripheral blood. All receptors derive from a woman between 35 and 50 years old with active or convalescent COVID-19. Both conserved end residues are part of each CDR3. D genes are given only for firm matches. Some rows mark clone size as missing; the rest say once, few, many or name a class of expanded clone.

d_gene	abundance	v_gene	j_gene	CDR3aa
NA	NA	TRBV5-5	TRBJ1-2	CASSLGQSSANYGYTF
TRBD1	NA	TRBV27	TRBJ1-3	CASRRTGRENTIYF
NA	few	TRBV20-1	TRBJ1-4	CSSYGNEKLFF
NA	NA	TRBV28	TRBJ2-7	CASSLGPSYEQYF
NA	once	TRBV21-1	TRBJ2-2	CASSKTGLAEDTGELFF
NA	NA	TRBV4-3	TRBJ1-2	CASSLGVTAGGYTF
TRBD1	NA	TRBV20-1	TRBJ1-3	CSASHRGSGNTIYF
NA	NA	TRBV4-1	TRBJ2-7	CASSQAAGSYEQYF
TRBD2	NA	TRBV3-1/TRBV3-2	TRBJ2-3	CASSQASGGRGQYF
TRBD1	NA	TRBV13	TRBJ1-1	CASSDFGQGGTEAFF
NA	NA	TRBV27	TRBJ1-1	CASSYWTNTEAFF
NA	once	TRBV28	TRBJ2-1	CASSSQGWTNNEQFF
NA	few	TRBV7-5	TRBJ1-1	CARSSSGGEGCTEAFF
NA	NA	TRBV9	TRBJ2-3	CASSSGRDTDTQYF
TRBD2	NA	TRBV4-3	TRBJ2-7	CASSQVRQGLAKDEQYF
NA	NA	TRBV7-9	TRBJ1-1	CASSLNGESEAFF
TRBD2	NA	TRBV11-3	TRBJ2-1	CASSRPAGGDVEQFF
NA	NA	TRBV28	TRBJ1-1	CASSSPLKSWNTEAFF
TRBD2	NA	TRBV11-3	TRBJ2-1	CASSRTSGTYNEQFF
TRBD2	NA	TRBV28	TRBJ2-7	CASSSRLVRGGSSYEQYF
NA	NA	TRBV28	TRBJ2-7	CASSAATGSLEQYF
TRBD1	NA	TRBV28	TRBJ2-1	CASRLRTWTGLLSEQFF
NA	NA	TRBV6-5	TRBJ1-1	CASSRVLMNTEAFF
TRBD2	NA	TRBV29-1	TRBJ2-7	CSVEGTSGEYF
NA	few	TRBV6-5	TRBJ1-5	CASIGDGSNQPQHF
TRBD1	once	TRBV7-2	TRBJ1-5	CASSFDRAQPQHF
TRBD2	NA	TRBV5-1	TRBJ2-1	CASSLGAGAYNEQFF
NA	NA	TRBV5-1	TRBJ2-3	CASSLDLGRTDTQYF
NA	NA	TRBV27	TRBJ2-7	CASSSSKDSYEQYF
TRBD1	NA	TRBV5-6	TRBJ2-3	CASSRQGATDTQYF
NA	NA	TRBV10-3	TRBJ2-2	CAISESVARATGELFF
NA	NA	TRBV28	TRBJ1-2	CASSLSFGYTF
TRBD2	NA	TRBV6-6	TRBJ2-1	CASSYALAAQYNEQFF
TRBD2	NA	TRBV2	TRBJ2-7	CASSLTSGSSYEQYF
NA	few	TRBV15	TRBJ1-2	CATSRVRGYGYTF
TRBD1	NA	TRBV7-9	TRBJ1-6	CASSQTGTGGRSYNSPLHF
NA	few	TRBV19	TRBJ1-4	CASRQGNEKLFF
TRBD1	NA	TRBV6-6	TRBJ2-7	CASTTGGRGSSYEQYF
TRBD1	NA	TRBV5-1	TRBJ1-1	CASSLGQGARTEAFF
NA	NA	TRBV27	TRBJ2-7	CASSFSSSYEQYF
NA	NA	TRBV28	TRBJ1-5	CASTLTRQLNQPQHF
TRBD1	NA	TRBV5-5	TRBJ1-3	CASSFGTGGYWSGNTIYF
NA	NA	TRBV11-2	TRBJ1-2	CASSPTRSYGYTF
NA	NA	TRBV18	TRBJ2-7	CASSPGTSPYEQYF
NA	NA	TRBV24-1	TRBJ2-7	CATAVAYEQYF